This T cell receptor beta chain was recorded in a study of T cell responses to AZD1222 COVID-19 vaccine. V shed 1 base and J shed 3 bases, with 4 bases lying between them. The germline V gene has CDR1 SGHTS and CDR2 YDEGEE. The CDR3 runs 13 residues. TCRdb's copy holds only in-frame clones and misses some; the assay was immunoSEQ multiplex PCR. The sample records roughly 56,000 clones, around 80% being singletons. General study findings and limits: Spike as a whole was targeted by vaccine-associated CD4 TCRs, dominant at 160-218 and 743-854.

Details on this clone: What it binds is not known.

The chain recombines TRBV5-8 with TRBJ2-2; no reliable D call. The sequence was collected from an adult who received the AZD1222 COVID-19 vaccine. Specimen: peripheral blood, collected 28 days after the second AZD1222 dose. CDR3 protein: CASSLSYTGELFF. The CDR3, as DNA: TGTGCCAGCAGCTTGTCGTACACCGGGGAGCTGTTTTTT.